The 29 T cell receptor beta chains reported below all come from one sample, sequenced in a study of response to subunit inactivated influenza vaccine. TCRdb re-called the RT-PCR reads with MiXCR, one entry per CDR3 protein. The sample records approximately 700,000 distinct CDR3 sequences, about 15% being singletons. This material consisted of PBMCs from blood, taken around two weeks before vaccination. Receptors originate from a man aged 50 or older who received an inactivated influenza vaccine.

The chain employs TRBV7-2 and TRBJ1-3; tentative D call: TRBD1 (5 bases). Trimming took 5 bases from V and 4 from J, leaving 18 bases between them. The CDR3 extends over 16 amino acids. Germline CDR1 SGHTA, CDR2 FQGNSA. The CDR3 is CASSTLGQGEGNTIYF. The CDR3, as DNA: TGTGCCAGCAGCACCCTGGGGCAGGGTGAAGGAAACACCATATATTTT.

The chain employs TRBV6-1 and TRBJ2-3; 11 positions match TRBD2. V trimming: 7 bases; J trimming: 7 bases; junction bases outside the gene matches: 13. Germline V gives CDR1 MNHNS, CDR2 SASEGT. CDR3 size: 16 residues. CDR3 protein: CASTSVAGGPVNTQYF. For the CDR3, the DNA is TGTGCCAGCACCTCGGTAGCGGGAGGGCCGGTGAATACGCAGTATTTT.

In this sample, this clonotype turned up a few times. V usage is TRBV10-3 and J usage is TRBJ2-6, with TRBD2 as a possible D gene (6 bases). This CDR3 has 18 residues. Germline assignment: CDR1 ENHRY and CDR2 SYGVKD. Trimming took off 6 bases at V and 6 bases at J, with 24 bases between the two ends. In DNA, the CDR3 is TGTGCCATCAGGGGGGGTTTCATGGGCTCTCTGGAGGCCAACGTCCTGACTTTC. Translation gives CAIRGGFMGSLEANVLTF.

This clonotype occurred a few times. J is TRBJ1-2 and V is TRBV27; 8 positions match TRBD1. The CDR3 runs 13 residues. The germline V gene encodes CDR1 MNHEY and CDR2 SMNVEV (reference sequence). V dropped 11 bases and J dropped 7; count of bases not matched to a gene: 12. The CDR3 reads CAGDWTGPCGYTF. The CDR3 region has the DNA TGTGCCGGCGACTGGACAGGGCCATGTGGCTACACCTTC.

The CDR3 protein is CASRGTGTITGELFF. CDR3 nucleotide sequence: TGTGCCAGCAGGGGGACAGGGACGATCACCGGGGAGCTGTTTTTT. This chain joins TRBV9 and TRBJ2-2; 9 positions agree with TRBD1. Germline V gene lookup returns CDR1 SGDLS and CDR2 YYNGEE. After removal of 5 bases from V and 4 bases from J, the junction contained 6 bases not matched to a gene. CDR3 length: 15 residues.

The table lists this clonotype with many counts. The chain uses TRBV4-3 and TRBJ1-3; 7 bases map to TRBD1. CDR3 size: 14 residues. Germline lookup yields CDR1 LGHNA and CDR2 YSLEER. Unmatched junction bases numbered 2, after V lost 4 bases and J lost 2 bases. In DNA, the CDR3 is TGCGCCAGCAGCCGAGGGACAGCTGGAAACACCATATATTTT. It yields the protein CASSRGTAGNTIYF.

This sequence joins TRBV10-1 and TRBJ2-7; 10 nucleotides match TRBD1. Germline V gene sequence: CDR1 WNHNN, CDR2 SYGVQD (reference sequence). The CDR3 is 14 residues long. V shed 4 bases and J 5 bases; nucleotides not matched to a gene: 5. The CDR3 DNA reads TGCGCCAGCAGTGGGGGGACAGGGGCCGACGAGCAGTACTTC. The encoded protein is CASSGGTGADEQYF.

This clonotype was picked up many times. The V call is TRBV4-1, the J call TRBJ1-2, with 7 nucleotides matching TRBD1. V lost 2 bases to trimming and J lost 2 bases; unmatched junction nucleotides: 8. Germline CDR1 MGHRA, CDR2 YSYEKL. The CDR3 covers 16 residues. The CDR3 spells CASSQRQGRENYGYTF. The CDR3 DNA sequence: TGCGCCAGCAGCCAACGACAGGGAAGGGAAAACTATGGCTACACCTTC.

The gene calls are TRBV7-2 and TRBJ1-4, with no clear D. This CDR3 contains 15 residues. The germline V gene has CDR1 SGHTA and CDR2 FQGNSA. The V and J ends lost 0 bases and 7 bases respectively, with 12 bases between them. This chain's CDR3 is CASSLAGNRAEKLFF. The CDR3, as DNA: TGTGCCAGCAGCTTAGCGGGGAACCGGGCTGAAAAACTGTTTTTT.

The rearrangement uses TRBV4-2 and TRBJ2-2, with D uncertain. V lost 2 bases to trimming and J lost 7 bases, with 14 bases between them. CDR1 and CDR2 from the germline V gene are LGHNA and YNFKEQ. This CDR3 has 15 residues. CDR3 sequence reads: CASSQSARAGGELFF. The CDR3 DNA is TGTGCCAGCAGCCAAAGTGCCCGGGCTGGCGGGGAGCTGTTTTTT.

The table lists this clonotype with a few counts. CDR3 DNA: TGTGCCAGCAGCCAGCTAACCGGTAACAATGAGCAGTTCTTC. Translation gives CASSQLTGNNEQFF. V usage is TRBV7-6 and J usage is TRBJ2-1; D is ambiguous. Deletions cut 5 bases from V and 5 bases from J, with 13 bases between. This CDR3 comprises 14 residues. Germline lookup yields CDR1 SGHVS and CDR2 FNYEAQ.

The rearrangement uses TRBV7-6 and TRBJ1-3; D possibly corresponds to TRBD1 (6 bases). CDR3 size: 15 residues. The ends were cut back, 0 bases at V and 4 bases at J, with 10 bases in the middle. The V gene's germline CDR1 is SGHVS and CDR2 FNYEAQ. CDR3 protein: CASSLARGLGNTIYF. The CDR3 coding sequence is TGTGCCAGCAGCTTAGCGCGGGGGCTGGGAAACACCATATATTTT. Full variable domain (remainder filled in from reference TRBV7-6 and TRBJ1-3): GAGVSQSPRYKVTKRGQDVALRCDPISGHVSLYWYRQALGQGPEFLTYFNYEAQQDKSGLPNDRFSAERPEGSISTLTIQRTEQRDSAMYRCASSLARGLGNTIYFGEGSWLTVV.

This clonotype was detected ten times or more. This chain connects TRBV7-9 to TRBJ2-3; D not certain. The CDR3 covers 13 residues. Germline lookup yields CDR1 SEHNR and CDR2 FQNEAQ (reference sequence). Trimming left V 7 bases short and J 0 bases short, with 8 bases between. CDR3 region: CASTGRSTDTQYF. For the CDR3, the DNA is TGTGCCAGCACCGGACGGAGCACAGATACGCAGTATTTT.

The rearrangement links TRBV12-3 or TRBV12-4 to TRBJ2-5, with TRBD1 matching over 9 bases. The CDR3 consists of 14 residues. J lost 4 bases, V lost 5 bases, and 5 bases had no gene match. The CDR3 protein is CASSQRTGAETQYF. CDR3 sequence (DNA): TGTGCCAGCAGTCAAAGGACAGGGGCAGAGACCCAGTACTTC.

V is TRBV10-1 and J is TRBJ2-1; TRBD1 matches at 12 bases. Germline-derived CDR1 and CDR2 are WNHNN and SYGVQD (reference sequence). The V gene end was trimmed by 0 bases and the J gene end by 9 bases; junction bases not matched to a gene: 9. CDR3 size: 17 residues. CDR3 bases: TGCGCCAGCAGTGAGTCTCGGGGGACAGGGGGCTTAGGTGAGCAGTTCTTC. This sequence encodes CASSESRGTGGLGEQFF.

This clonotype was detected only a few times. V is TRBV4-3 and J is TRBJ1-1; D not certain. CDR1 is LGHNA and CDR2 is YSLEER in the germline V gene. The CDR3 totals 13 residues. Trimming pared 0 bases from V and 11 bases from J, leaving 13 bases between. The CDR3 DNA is TGCGCCAGCAGCCAAGATATGGCAGTTCGGGCTTTCTTT. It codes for CASSQDMAVRAFF.

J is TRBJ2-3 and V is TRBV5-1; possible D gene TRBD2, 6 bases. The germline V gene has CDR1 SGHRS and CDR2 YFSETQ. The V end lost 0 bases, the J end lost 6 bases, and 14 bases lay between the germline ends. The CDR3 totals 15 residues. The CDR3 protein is CASSLAEAGLDTQYF. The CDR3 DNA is TGCGCCAGCAGCTTGGCCGAGGCGGGGTTGGATACGCAGTATTTT.

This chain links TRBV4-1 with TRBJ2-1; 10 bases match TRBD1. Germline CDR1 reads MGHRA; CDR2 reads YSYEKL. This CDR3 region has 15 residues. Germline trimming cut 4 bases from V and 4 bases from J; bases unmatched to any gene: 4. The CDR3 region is CASSRGTGDYNEQFF. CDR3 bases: TGCGCCAGCAGCCGTGGGACAGGGGATTACAATGAGCAGTTCTTC.

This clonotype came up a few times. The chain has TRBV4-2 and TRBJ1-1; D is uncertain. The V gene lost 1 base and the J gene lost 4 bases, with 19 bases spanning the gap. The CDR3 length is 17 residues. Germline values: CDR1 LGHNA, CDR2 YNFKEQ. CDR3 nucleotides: TGTGCCAGCAGCCAAGGGGAAAGGACTCTGACGGGCACTGAAGCTTTCTTT. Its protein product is CASSQGERTLTGTEAFF.

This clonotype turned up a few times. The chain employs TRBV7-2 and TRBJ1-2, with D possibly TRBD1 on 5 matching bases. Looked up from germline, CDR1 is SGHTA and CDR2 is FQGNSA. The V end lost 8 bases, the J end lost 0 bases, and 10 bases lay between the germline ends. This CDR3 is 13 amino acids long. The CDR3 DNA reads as TGTGCCAGCCGCCCGGACACTAACTATGGCTACACCTTC. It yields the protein CASRPDTNYGYTF.

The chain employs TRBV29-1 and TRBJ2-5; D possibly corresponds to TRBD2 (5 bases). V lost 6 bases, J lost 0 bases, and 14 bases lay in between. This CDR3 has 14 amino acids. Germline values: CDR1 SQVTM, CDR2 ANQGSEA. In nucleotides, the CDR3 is TGCAGCGTACGAGTGGCTAGCAACCAAGAGACCCAGTACTTC. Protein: CSVRVASNQETQYF. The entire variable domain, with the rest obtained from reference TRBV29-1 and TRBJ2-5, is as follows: SAVISQKPSRDICQRGTSLTIQCQVDSQVTMMFWYRQQPGQSLTLIATANQGSEATYESGFVIDKFPISRPNLTFSTLTVSNMSPEDSSIYLCSVRVASNQETQYFGPGTRLLVL.

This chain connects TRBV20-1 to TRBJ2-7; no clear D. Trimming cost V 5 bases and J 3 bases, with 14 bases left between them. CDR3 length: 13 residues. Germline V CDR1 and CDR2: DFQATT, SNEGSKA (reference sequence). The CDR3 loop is CSAALRPGYEQYF. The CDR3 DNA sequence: TGCAGTGCTGCACTAAGACCGGGCTACGAGCAGTACTTC.

Written as DNA, the CDR3 is TGCAGTGCTAGAGATCAGAAAGGGTTCCCCTACGAGCAGTACTTC. Translation: CSARDQKGFPYEQYF. The gene calls are TRBV20-1 and TRBJ2-7, with unresolved D. V was cut by 0 bases and J by 2 bases, with 14 bases left in between. This CDR3 contains 15 residues. The germline gives CDR1 DFQATT, CDR2 SNEGSKA (reference sequence).

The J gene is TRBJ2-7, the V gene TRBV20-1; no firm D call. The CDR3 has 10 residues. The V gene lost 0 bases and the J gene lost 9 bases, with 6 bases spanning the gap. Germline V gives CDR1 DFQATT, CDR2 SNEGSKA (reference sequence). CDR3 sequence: CSAREGLQYF. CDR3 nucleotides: TGCAGTGCTAGAGAGGGCCTGCAGTACTTC.

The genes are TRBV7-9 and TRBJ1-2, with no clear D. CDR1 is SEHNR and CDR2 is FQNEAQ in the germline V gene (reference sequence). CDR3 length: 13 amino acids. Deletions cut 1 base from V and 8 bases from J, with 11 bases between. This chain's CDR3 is CASSLGALGGYTF. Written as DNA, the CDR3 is TGTGCCAGCAGCTTAGGTGCCCTGGGAGGCTACACCTTC.

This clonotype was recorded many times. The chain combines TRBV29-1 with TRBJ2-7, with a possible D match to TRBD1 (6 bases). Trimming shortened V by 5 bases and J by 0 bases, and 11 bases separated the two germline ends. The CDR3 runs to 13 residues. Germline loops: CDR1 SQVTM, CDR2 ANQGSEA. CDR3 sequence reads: CSVLDSNSYEQYF. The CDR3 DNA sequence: TGCAGCGTTCTGGACAGCAACTCCTACGAGCAGTACTTC.

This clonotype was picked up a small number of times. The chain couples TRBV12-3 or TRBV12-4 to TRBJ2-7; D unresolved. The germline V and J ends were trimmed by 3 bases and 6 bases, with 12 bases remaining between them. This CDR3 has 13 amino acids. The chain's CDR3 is CASSFHPQGEQYF. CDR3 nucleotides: TGTGCCAGCAGTTTCCACCCACAAGGCGAGCAGTACTTC.

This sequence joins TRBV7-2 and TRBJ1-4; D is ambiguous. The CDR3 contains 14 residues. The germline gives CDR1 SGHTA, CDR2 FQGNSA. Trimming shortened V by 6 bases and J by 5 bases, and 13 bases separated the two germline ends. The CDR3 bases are TGTGCCAGCAGGTTGGGTACGGCGAATGAAAAACTGTTTTTT. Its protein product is CASRLGTANEKLFF.

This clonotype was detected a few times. This CDR3 is CASVKGGMEQFF. CDR3 nucleotides: TGTGCCAGCGTGAAGGGGGGCATGGAGCAGTTCTTC. V gene TRBV7-8 combines with J gene TRBJ2-1; D tentatively reads TRBD1 or TRBD2 (6 bases each). This CDR3 comprises 12 residues. CDR1 and CDR2 (germline): SGHVS, FQNEAQ. V gave up 8 bases and J gave up 10 bases, with 15 bases separating them.